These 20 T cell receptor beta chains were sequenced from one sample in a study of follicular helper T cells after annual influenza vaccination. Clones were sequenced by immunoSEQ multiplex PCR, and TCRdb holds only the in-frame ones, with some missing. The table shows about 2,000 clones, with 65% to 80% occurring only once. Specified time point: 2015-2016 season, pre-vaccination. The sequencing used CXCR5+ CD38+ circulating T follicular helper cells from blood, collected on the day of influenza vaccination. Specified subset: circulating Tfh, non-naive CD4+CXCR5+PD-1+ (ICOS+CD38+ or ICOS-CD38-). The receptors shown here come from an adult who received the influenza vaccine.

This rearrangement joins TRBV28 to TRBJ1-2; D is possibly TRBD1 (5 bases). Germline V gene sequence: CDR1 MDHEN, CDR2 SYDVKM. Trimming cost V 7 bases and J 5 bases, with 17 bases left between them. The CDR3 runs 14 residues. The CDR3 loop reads CASIETGVLYGYTF. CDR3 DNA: TGTGCCAGCATCGAAACAGGAGTTCTGTATGGCTACACCTTC.

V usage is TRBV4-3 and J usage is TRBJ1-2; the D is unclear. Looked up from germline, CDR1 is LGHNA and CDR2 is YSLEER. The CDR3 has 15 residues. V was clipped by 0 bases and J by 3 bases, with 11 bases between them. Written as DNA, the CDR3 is TGCGCCAGCAGCCAAGAGGCGGGCTTCGACTATGGCTACACCTTC. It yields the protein CASSQEAGFDYGYTF.

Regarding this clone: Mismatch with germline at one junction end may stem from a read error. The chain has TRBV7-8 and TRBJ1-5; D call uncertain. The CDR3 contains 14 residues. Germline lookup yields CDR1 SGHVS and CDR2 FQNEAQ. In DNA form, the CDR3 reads TGTGCCAGCAGCTTACTGGGTAGCTATCAGCCCCAGCATTTT. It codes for CASSLLGSYQPQHF.

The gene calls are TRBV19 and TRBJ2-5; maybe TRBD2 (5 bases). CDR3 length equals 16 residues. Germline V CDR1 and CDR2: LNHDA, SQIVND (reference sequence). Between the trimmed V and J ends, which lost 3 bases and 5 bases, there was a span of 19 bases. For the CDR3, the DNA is TGTGCCAGTAGTATGGGTGGACTGACCTCAATGGAGACCCAGTACTTC. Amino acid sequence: CASSMGGLTSMETQYF.

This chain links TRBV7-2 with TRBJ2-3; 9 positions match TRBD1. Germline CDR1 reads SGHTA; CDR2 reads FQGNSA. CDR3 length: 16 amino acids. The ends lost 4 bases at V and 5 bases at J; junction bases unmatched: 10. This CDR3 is CASSSNRGLWIDTQYF. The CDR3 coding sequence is TGTGCCAGCAGCTCAAACAGGGGGCTATGGATAGATACGCAGTATTTT.

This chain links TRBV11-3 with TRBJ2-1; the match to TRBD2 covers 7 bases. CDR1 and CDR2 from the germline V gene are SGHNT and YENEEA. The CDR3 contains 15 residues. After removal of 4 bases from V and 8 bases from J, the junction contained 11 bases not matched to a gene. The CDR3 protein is CASSYGGRNTHEQFF. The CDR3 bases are TGTGCCAGCAGCTACGGCGGGAGAAATACCCATGAGCAGTTCTTC.

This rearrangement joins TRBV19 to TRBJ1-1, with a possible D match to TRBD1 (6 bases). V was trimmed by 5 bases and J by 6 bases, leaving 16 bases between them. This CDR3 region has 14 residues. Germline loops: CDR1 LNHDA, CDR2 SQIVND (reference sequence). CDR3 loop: CASSQSGALSEAFF. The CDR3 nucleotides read TGTGCCAGTAGTCAGTCGGGGGCTCTCTCTGAAGCTTTCTTT. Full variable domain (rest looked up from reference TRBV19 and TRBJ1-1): DGGITQSPKYLFRKEGQNVTLSCEQNLNHDAMYWYRQDPGQGLRLIYYSQIVNDFQKGDIAEGYSVSREKKESFPLTVTSAQKNPTAFYLCASSQSGALSEAFFGQGTRLTVV.

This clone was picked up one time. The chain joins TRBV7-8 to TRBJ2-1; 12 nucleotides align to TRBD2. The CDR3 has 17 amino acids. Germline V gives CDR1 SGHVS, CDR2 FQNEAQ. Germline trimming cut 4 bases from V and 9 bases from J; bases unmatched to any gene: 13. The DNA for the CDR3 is TGTGCCAGCAGCTCAAGAGGACTAGCGGGAATGTTTAGTGAGCAGTTCTTC. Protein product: CASSSRGLAGMFSEQFF.

For the CDR3, the DNA is TGTGCCAGCAGTGAAGAGAGGACTAGCGGGGAGACCCAGTACTTC. This codes for CASSEERTSGETQYF. The V and J genes are TRBV2 and TRBJ2-5, with 11 bases lining up with TRBD2. Germline lookup yields CDR1 SNHLY and CDR2 FYNNEI. V lost 1 base, J lost 5 bases, and 3 bases stayed unmatched. This CDR3 is 15 amino acids long.

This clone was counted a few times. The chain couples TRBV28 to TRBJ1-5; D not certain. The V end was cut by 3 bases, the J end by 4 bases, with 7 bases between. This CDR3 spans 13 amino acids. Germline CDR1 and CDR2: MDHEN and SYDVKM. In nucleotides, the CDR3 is TGTGCCAGCAGTTTTGGGATTAATCAGCCCCAGCATTTT. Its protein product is CASSFGINQPQHF.

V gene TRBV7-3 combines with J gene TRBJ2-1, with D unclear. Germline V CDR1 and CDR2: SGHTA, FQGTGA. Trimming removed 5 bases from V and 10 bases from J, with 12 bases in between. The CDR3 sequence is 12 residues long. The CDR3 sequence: CASSPLLGEQFF. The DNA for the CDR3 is TGTGCCAGCAGCCCCTTACTCGGGGAGCAGTTCTTC.

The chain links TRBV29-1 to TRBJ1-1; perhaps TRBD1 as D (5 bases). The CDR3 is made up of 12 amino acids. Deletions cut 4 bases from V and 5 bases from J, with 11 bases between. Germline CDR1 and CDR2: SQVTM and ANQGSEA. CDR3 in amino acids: CSVGGVRTEAFF. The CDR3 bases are TGCAGCGTTGGGGGGGTGCGGACTGAAGCTTTCTTT. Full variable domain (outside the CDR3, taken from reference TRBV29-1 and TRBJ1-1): SAVISQKPSRDICQRGTSLTIQCQVDSQVTMMFWYRQQPGQSLTLIATANQGSEATYESGFVIDKFPISRPNLTFSTLTVSNMSPEDSSIYLCSVGGVRTEAFFGQGTRLTVV.

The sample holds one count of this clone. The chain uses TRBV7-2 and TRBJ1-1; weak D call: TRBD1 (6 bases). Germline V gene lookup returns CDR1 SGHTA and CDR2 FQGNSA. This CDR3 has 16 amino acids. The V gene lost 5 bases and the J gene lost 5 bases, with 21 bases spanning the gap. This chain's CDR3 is CASSRMGGGARTEAFF. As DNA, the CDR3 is TGTGCCAGCAGCCGTATGGGCGGGGGCGCGAGGACTGAAGCTTTCTTT.

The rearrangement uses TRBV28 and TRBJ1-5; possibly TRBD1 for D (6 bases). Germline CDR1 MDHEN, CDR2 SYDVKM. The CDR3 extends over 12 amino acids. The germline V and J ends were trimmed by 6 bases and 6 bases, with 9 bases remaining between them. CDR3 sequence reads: CASSRDTQPQHF. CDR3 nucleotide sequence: TGTGCCAGCAGCCGGGACACTCAGCCCCAGCATTTT.

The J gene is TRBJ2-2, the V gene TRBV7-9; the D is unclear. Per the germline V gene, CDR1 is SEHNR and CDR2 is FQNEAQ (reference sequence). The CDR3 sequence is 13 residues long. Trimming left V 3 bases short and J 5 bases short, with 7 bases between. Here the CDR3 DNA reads TGTGCCAGCAGCTTGCAGACAACCGGGGAGCTGTTTTTT. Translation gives CASSLQTTGELFF.

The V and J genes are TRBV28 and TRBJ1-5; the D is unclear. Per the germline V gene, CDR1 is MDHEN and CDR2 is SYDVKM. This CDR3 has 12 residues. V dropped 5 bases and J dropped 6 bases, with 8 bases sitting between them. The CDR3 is CASSSLFQPQHF. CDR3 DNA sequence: TGTGCCAGCAGTAGCCTATTTCAGCCCCAGCATTTT.

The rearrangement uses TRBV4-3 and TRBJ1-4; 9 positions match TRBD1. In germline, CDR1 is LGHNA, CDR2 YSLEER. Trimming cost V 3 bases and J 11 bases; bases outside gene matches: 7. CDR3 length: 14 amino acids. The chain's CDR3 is CASSQSRDREKLFF. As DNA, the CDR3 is TGCGCCAGCAGCCAGTCCCGGGACAGGGAGAAACTGTTTTTT.

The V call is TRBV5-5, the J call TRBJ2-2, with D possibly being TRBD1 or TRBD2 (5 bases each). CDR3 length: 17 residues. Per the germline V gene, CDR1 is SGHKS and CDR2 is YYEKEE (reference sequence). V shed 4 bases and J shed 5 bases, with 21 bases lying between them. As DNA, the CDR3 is TGTGCCAGCAGCGCTGGGGGACCCCAAGTGGGGACCGGGGAGCTGTTTTTT. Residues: CASSAGGPQVGTGELFF.

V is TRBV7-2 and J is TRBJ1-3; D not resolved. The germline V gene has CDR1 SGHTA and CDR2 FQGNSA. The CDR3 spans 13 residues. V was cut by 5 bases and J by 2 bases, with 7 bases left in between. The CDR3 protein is CASSPQPGNTIYF. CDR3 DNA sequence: TGTGCCAGCAGCCCACAGCCTGGAAACACCATATATTTT.

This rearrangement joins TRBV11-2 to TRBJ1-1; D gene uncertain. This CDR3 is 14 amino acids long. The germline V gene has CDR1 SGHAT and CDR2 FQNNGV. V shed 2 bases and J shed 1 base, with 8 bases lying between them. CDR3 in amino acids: CASSLTSPNTEAFF. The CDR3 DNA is TGTGCCAGCAGCTTAACCAGCCCGAACACTGAAGCTTTCTTT.